Presented here are 5 T cell receptor beta chains from one specimen sequenced in a study of blood T cell repertoires in COVID-19. Clones were read by immunoSEQ multiplex PCR, and TCRdb kept only the in-frame ones, dropping some. This sample has about 120,000 clones, with more than 75% found just once. The sequenced material came from peripheral blood. The receptors here all came from a woman in her sixties or seventies with acute or convalescent COVID-19.

V is TRBV6-5 and J is TRBJ1-4; 8 nucleotides align to TRBD1. Germline assignment: CDR1 MNHEY and CDR2 SVGAGI. CDR3 length equals 15 residues. The V and J ends lost 8 bases and 0 bases, in that order; junction bases with no gene match: 5. The CDR3: CASGRGPTTNEKLFF. Here the CDR3 DNA reads TGTGCCAGCGGCAGGGGGCCTACAACTAATGAAAAACTGTTTTTT.

This chain connects TRBV13 to TRBJ2-1; 9 bases map to TRBD2. The germline gives CDR1 PRHDT, CDR2 FYEKMQ (reference sequence). The J segment lost 10 bases and the V segment lost 2 bases, leaving 6 bases of the junction unmatched. This CDR3 has 14 amino acids. The CDR3 bases are TGTGCCAGCAGCTTAAAAGCGGGGGGAGGAGAGCAGTTCTTC. Its translation is CASSLKAGGGEQFF.

V and J are TRBV5-4 and TRBJ2-2; D is possibly TRBD2 (5 bases). Between the trimmed V and J ends, which lost 0 bases and 8 bases, there was a span of 14 bases. CDR1 SGHNT and CDR2 YYREEE come from the germline V gene (reference sequence). This CDR3 has 15 residues. The CDR3 protein is CASSLVLAKAGELFF. The CDR3 nucleotides read TGTGCCAGCAGCTTGGTTTTAGCGAAGGCGGGGGAGCTGTTTTTT.

This clone was seen a single time. The V call is TRBV6-5, the J call TRBJ1-5; the D is unclear. CDR3 size: 16 residues. Germline CDR1 and CDR2: MNHEY and SVGAGI. The V and J ends lost 0 bases and 6 bases respectively, with 15 bases between them. This chain's CDR3 is CASSYSTPAIGQPQHF. The CDR3 region has the DNA TGTGCCAGCAGTTACTCGACACCCGCAATTGGTCAGCCCCAGCATTTT.

V is TRBV5-1 and J is TRBJ1-3, with D perhaps TRBD1 (6 bases). This CDR3 contains 15 residues. V gave up 4 bases and J gave up 2 bases, with 13 bases separating them. Germline loops: CDR1 SGHRS, CDR2 YFSETQ. For the CDR3, the DNA is TGCGCCAGCAGCCCGACGGACAGCGCTGGAAACACCATATATTTT. It encodes CASSPTDSAGNTIYF.